The 4 T cell receptor beta chains given below trace back to one sample, sequenced in a study of cytomegalovirus exposure and HLA in healthy donors. TCRdb's table, derived via immunoSEQ multiplex PCR, lists solely in-frame clones and lacks some. Of fewer than 200,000 clones listed, nearly 90% are singletons. What was sequenced was PBMCs. The source is a man between 18 and 29 years old in good health and CMV-seropositive.

CDR3 coding DNA: TGTGCCACCAGCAGAGATCACCCTACGCCGTTCTTC. As protein: CATSRDHPTPFF. This chain connects TRBV15 to TRBJ2-1; D remains ambiguous. From germline, CDR1 is LNHNV and CDR2 YYDKDF (reference sequence). Trimming removed 0 bases at V and 15 bases at J, with 12 bases between. This CDR3 contains 12 residues.

This clone was recorded only once. The V call is TRBV19, the J call TRBJ1-2; 9 bases are a match to TRBD1. CDR1 LNHDA and CDR2 SQIVND come from the germline V gene (reference sequence). This CDR3 has 15 residues. V shed 0 bases, J shed 4 bases, and the junction held 3 bases outside the gene matches. The CDR3 DNA sequence: TGTGCCAGTAGTATAGATGAGGGACAGGGCTATGGCTACACCTTC. It is translated as CASSIDEGQGYGYTF.

V and J are TRBV6-6 and TRBJ1-1; D ambiguous. The CDR3 runs to 14 residues. The germline gives CDR1 MNHNY, CDR2 SVGAGI (reference sequence). Trimming cost V 0 bases and J 1 base, with 6 bases left between them. In DNA, the CDR3 is TGTGCCAGCAGTTACTCCGAGGGGAACACTGAAGCTTTCTTT. It specifies CASSYSEGNTEAFF.

This chain links TRBV9 with TRBJ2-5; 11 bases are shared with TRBD1. The CDR3 is 16 amino acids. Germline assignment: CDR1 SGDLS and CDR2 YYNGEE. Unmatched junction bases numbered 9, after V lost 4 bases and J lost 4 bases. As DNA, the CDR3 is TGTGCCAGCAGCCCAGGACAGGGGGCAGGGGGAGAGACCCAGTACTTC. It codes for CASSPGQGAGGETQYF. Supplemented by reference TRBV9 and TRBJ2-5, the full variable domain reads DSGVTQTPKHLITATGQRVTLRCSPRSGDLSVYWYQQSLDQGLQFLIQYYNGEERAKGNILERFSAQQFPDLHSELNLSSLELGDSALYFCASSPGQGAGGETQYFGPGTRLLVL.